This T cell receptor beta chain was captured by sequencing in a study of cytomegalovirus exposure and HLA in healthy donors. General study results and limits: HLA alleles were associated with 16,951 TCR beta sequences in a later analysis at 0.05 false discovery rate. The authors later linked a missense DCLRE1C variant to TCR beta V- and J-gene trimming.

Notes on this clone: Its antigen is undetermined.

This CDR3 has 15 residues. Germline V gives CDR1 LGHNA, CDR2 YSLEER. Trimming left V 0 bases short and J 1 base short, with 10 bases between. Donors were nominally healthy when sampled, though unrecorded immune exposures were likely. PCR primers comprised 60 Vbeta and 13 Jbeta primers. Measured with immunoSEQ multiplex PCR; TCRdb has only the in-frame clones, and not every one. The table has about 55,000 clones, around 62% seen once. The V gene is TRBV4-3, the J gene TRBJ2-7; D is uncertain. The receptor was isolated from a human donor in good health. The sample was PBMCs. CDR3 sequence (DNA): TGCGCCAGCAGCCAAGAGTCGGTGGTATCCTACGAGCAGTACTTC. Translated: CASSQESVVSYEQYF.